The 4 T cell receptor beta chains below were found in one sample sequenced in a study of technical replicates of blood from a few donors. Measured with immunoSEQ multiplex PCR; TCRdb has only the in-frame clones, and not every one. The repertoire holds 79,000 or so clones, with around 90% as singletons. What was sequenced was T cells isolated from PBMCs. The receptor set was obtained from a human donor in good health.

The count of this clone is one. The junction differs from germline at one of its ends, possibly a read error. This chain uses TRBV7-7 with TRBJ2-2, with D tentatively TRBD2 (5 bases). The CDR3 runs 17 residues. Germline V CDR1 and CDR2: SSHAT, FNYEAQ (reference sequence). This CDR3 reads CASSLMVYGENTGELFF. The CDR3 DNA follows: TGTGCTAGCAGCTTAATGGTTTACGGGGAGAACACCGGGGAGCTGTTTTTT.

The CDR3 loop is CASSQGRQGPDGYTF. DNA of the CDR3: TGCGCCAGCAGCCAGGGACGACAGGGACCTGATGGCTACACCTTC. V gene TRBV4-1 combines with J gene TRBJ1-2; 7 bases map to TRBD1. This CDR3 region has 15 residues. Germline V gene data show CDR1 as MGHRA and CDR2 as YSYEKL. After removal of 3 bases from V and 6 bases from J, the junction contained 10 bases not matched to a gene.

The chain employs TRBV19 and TRBJ1-3; the D is unclear. The CDR3 length is 16 residues. V lost 8 bases to trimming and J lost 5 bases, with 22 bases between them. CDR1 is LNHDA and CDR2 is SQIVND in the germline V gene (reference sequence). In DNA, the CDR3 is TGTGCCAGTCAGATGTATTTCCAGGCGCATAGAAACACCATATATTTT. Translation gives CASQMYFQAHRNTIYF. Full variable domain (rest looked up from reference TRBV19 and TRBJ1-3): DGGITQSPKYLFRKEGQNVTLSCEQNLNHDAMYWYRQDPGQGLRLIYYSQIVNDFQKGDIAEGYSVSREKKESFPLTVTSAQKNPTAFYLCASQMYFQAHRNTIYFGEGSWLTVV.

V gene TRBV25-1 combines with J gene TRBJ1-2, with no clear D. This CDR3 contains 10 residues. V lost 8 bases, J lost 4 bases, and 5 bases lay in between. Germline CDR1 is MGHDK and CDR2 is SYGVNS. The CDR3 protein is CASLGYGYTF. For the CDR3, the DNA is TGTGCCAGCCTCGGCTATGGCTACACCTTC.